This T cell receptor beta chain derives from a study of human T cells and chemical hapten exposure. General study findings and limits: The formation of large CDR3 similarity clusters by expanded TCRs significantly exceeded that of controls.

As for this clonotype: Its specificity is not known.

Germline-derived CDR1 and CDR2 are MDHEN and SYDVKM. This CDR3 has 14 amino acids. V lost 7 bases, J lost 4 bases, and 13 bases lay in between. TCRdb re-derived calls from the RACE reads in MiXCR, one entry per CDR3 protein. The data contain 65,000 to 90,000 distinct CDR3 sequences, about 15% of them singletons. Time point denoted: pre-sensitization, week 0. Treatment specified: therapeutic diphenylcyclopropenone sensitization with weekly scalp DPC. The specimen comprised whole blood, sampled in connection with sensitization to the hapten diphenylcyclopropenone (DPC). The sequence came from a woman aged 50 to 60 with alopecia areata. Some clones in this sample may be carry-over from other donors' samples. This sequence joins TRBV28 and TRBJ2-2; TRBD2 might be the D (5 bases). The DNA for the CDR3 is TGTGCCAGCACCTTAGGAGGATCCACCGGGGAGCTGTTTTTT. This translates into CASTLGGSTGELFF.